The next 29 T cell receptor beta chains were all read from a single sample in a study of blood T cell repertoires in COVID-19 (dated by TCRdb to 2020 to 2022). Receptors were amplified or captured by the immunoSEQ multiplex PCR assay. TCRdb obtained this table from immuneACCESS and retained in-frame rearrangements with V and J assigned. These tables miss some clones; where compared with another copy, unresolved V genes account for less than half of the shortfall, and the remainder is unexplained. Present in this sample are 95,000 to 150,000 clones, 82% of which were seen just once. The ten largest clones add up to 4% to 5% of the sample. Sequenced input: peripheral blood. The receptors were sampled from an older woman with acute or convalescent COVID-19.

The gene calls are TRBV7-2 and TRBJ1-5; 7 positions agree with TRBD1. The ends lost 5 bases at V and 3 bases at J; junction bases unmatched: 7. Germline CDR1 reads SGHTA; CDR2 reads FQGNSA. The CDR3 has 15 amino acids. The CDR3 DNA sequence: TGTGCCAGCAGCACATCGACAGGGAACAATCAGCCCCAGCATTTT. It codes for CASSTSTGNNQPQHF.

The V gene is TRBV29-1, the J gene TRBJ2-1; 10 nucleotides match TRBD1. Trimming took 6 bases from V and 6 from J; bases not matched to a gene: 8. CDR1 and CDR2 from the germline V gene are SQVTM and ANQGSEA. This CDR3 contains 14 residues. The CDR3 sequence is CSVDRGQMGNEQFF. CDR3 sequence (DNA): TGCAGCGTAGACAGGGGGCAAATGGGCAATGAGCAGTTCTTC.

The chain combines TRBV7-8 with TRBJ1-6, with D maybe TRBD1 (5 bases). The CDR3 sequence is 15 residues long. Trimming pared 4 bases from V and 7 bases from J, leaving 14 bases between. Per germline, CDR1 SGHVS and CDR2 FQNEAQ. The CDR3 here is CASSSPRQKNSPLHF. CDR3 DNA sequence: TGTGCCAGCAGCTCGCCTCGACAGAAGAATTCACCCCTCCACTTT.

This clone was observed a single time. The V and J genes are TRBV6-5 and TRBJ1-2; D remains unclear. This CDR3 has 13 amino acids. Germline CDR1 and CDR2: MNHEY and SVGAGI. Between the trimmed V and J ends, which lost 0 bases and 4 bases, there was a span of 6 bases. CDR3 coding DNA: TGTGCCAGCAGTTACTCGCGTTCCTATGGCTACACCTTC. Encoded protein: CASSYSRSYGYTF.

The table lists this clone with a few counts. The chain joins TRBV2 to TRBJ1-2; D remains ambiguous. The CDR3 extends over 15 amino acids. Germline lookup yields CDR1 SNHLY and CDR2 FYNNEI. The V and J ends lost 2 bases and 5 bases respectively, with 15 bases between them. DNA for the CDR3: TGTGCCAGCAGTGAAATCAGCGTCAACTCGTATGGCTACACCTTC. It translates to CASSEISVNSYGYTF. Filled out from reference TRBV2 and TRBJ1-2, the complete variable domain reads EPEVTQTPSHQVTQMGQEVILRCVPISNHLYFYWYRQILGQKVEFLVSFYNNEISEKSEIFDDQFSVERPDGSNFTLKIRSTKLEDSAMYFCASSEISVNSYGYTFGSGTRLTVV.

V is TRBV5-6 and J is TRBJ1-2, with a possible D match to TRBD1 (5 bases). The V and J ends lost 0 bases and 8 bases respectively, with 11 bases between them. The germline CDR1 and CDR2 sequences are SGHDT and YYEEEE. The CDR3 totals 13 residues. CDR3 sequence reads: CASSLGQGDGYTF. The CDR3 DNA reads TGTGCCAGCAGCTTGGGTCAGGGTGACGGCTACACCTTC. The whole variable domain, filled in from reference TRBV5-6 and TRBJ1-2, reads DAGVTQSPTHLIKTRGQQVTLRCSPKSGHDTVSWYQQALGQGPQFIFQYYEEEERQRGNFPDRFSGHQFPNYSSELNVNALLLGDSALYLCASSLGQGDGYTFGSGTRLTVV.

The V gene is TRBV29-1, the J gene TRBJ1-1, with TRBD1 as a possible D gene (5 bases). Germline CDR1 and CDR2: SQVTM and ANQGSEA. V was trimmed by 3 bases and J by 1 base, leaving 9 bases between them. CDR3 length: 13 amino acids. This CDR3 is CSVDGGTNTEAFF. In DNA, the CDR3 is TGCAGCGTTGATGGGGGGACGAACACTGAAGCTTTCTTT.

The chain combines TRBV13 with TRBJ1-1; D unclear. The CDR3 contains 14 residues. The V gene lost 1 base and the J gene lost 4 bases, with 10 bases spanning the gap. Germline CDR1 reads PRHDT; CDR2 reads FYEKMQ (reference sequence). The CDR3 nucleotides read TGTGCCAGCAGCTTAGCGTATCGGGGCACTGAAGCTTTCTTT. Protein: CASSLAYRGTEAFF.

V is TRBV29-1 and J is TRBJ1-2, with D perhaps matching TRBD1 (5 bases). Germline V lookup: CDR1 SQVTM, CDR2 ANQGSEA. Trimming removed 4 bases at V and 8 bases at J, with 20 bases between. The CDR3 spans 14 residues. CDR3 in DNA: TGCAGCGTTGCTGGAGGGGAGGGTGTAAGAGGCTACACCTTC. The encoded protein is CSVAGGEGVRGYTF. Supplemented by reference TRBV29-1 and TRBJ1-2, the full variable domain reads SAVISQKPSRDICQRGTSLTIQCQVDSQVTMMFWYRQQPGQSLTLIATANQGSEATYESGFVIDKFPISRPNLTFSTLTVSNMSPEDSSIYLCSVAGGEGVRGYTFGSGTRLTVV.

This chain connects TRBV7-2 to TRBJ1-2, with D uncertain. The CDR3 consists of 13 residues. Trimming pared 1 base from V and 8 bases from J, leaving 11 bases between. CDR1 and CDR2 (germline): SGHTA, FQGNSA. The DNA of the CDR3 is TGTGCCAGCAGCTTAGGGCTGATTCAGGGCTACACCTTC. As protein: CASSLGLIQGYTF.

The table lists this clone with a count of one. The chain joins TRBV12-3 or TRBV12-4 to TRBJ1-2; tentative D call: TRBD1 (6 bases). The CDR3 has 13 amino acids. V dropped 6 bases and J dropped 6 bases, with 14 bases sitting between them. The CDR3 nucleotides read TGTGCCAGCAGGGAACAGGGTGGGGATGGCTACACCTTC. It specifies CASREQGGDGYTF.

The rearrangement uses TRBV7-9 and TRBJ2-1, with 10 bases fitting TRBD2. The CDR3 loop spans 16 amino acids. Germline V lookup: CDR1 SEHNR, CDR2 FQNEAQ (reference sequence). Unmatched junction bases numbered 9, after V lost 2 bases and J lost 8 bases. The CDR3 DNA follows: TGTGCCAGCAGCTTAAGGCCCGGGACTAGCGACTATGAGCAGTTCTTC. It codes for CASSLRPGTSDYEQFF.

This clone was detected only once. This sequence joins TRBV3-1 (or the pseudogene TRBV3-2) and TRBJ2-5, with 14 bases identical to TRBD2. V lost 3 bases and J lost 5; bases outside the gene matches: 5. This CDR3 is built from 16 residues. The germline CDR1 and CDR2 sequences are LGHDT and YNNKEL (reference sequence). The CDR3 nucleotides read TGTGCCAGCAGCCACGGACTAGCGGGGGGACAGGAGACCCAGTACTTC. Encoded protein: CASSHGLAGGQETQYF.

The chain employs TRBV12-3 or TRBV12-4 and TRBJ1-4; D unclear. The CDR3 totals 13 residues. V lost 2 bases, J lost 5 bases, and 6 bases lay in between. DNA of the CDR3: TGTGCCAGCAGTTTATCGGGGAATGAAAAACTGTTTTTT. This translates into CASSLSGNEKLFF.

This rearrangement joins TRBV5-1 to TRBJ2-2; the D gene is possibly TRBD1 (5 bases). Germline loops: CDR1 SGHRS, CDR2 YFSETQ. The CDR3 is made up of 14 amino acids. V was clipped by 6 bases and J by 1 base, with 10 bases between them. CDR3 coding DNA: TGCGCCAGCACCGCAACAGGGAACACCGGGGAGCTGTTTTTT. This translates into CASTATGNTGELFF.

V is TRBV3-1 (or the pseudogene TRBV3-2) and J is TRBJ2-2; tentative D call: TRBD1 (6 bases). Germline assignment: CDR1 LGHDT and CDR2 YNNKEL (reference sequence). The CDR3 is 17 residues long. V was shortened by 4 bases and J by 9 bases, with 24 bases between the two germline ends. CDR3 residues: CASSPITRTVFRRELFF. The DNA of the CDR3 is TGTGCCAGCAGCCCCATCACCCGGACAGTGTTTCGCCGGGAGCTGTTTTTT.

This chain connects TRBV5-4 to TRBJ2-7, with D possibly being TRBD2 (6 bases). Germline V gene data show CDR1 as SGHNT and CDR2 as YYREEE (reference sequence). The CDR3 covers 12 residues. V lost 3 bases and J lost 7, with 11 bases in between. The CDR3 reads CASSSLRGEQYV. Written as DNA, the CDR3 is TGTGCCAGCAGCTCCCTACGGGGGGAGCAGTACGTC.

This chain joins TRBV11-2 and TRBJ1-5; no firm D call. Germline V gives CDR1 SGHAT, CDR2 FQNNGV. The V and J ends lost 0 bases and 6 bases respectively, with 6 bases between them. CDR3 size: 13 residues. The CDR3 coding sequence is TGTGCCAGCAGCTTAGAGTACGGTCAGCCCCAGCATTTT. Encoded protein: CASSLEYGQPQHF. The full variable domain, its missing parts supplied by reference TRBV11-2 and TRBJ1-5, is EAGVAQSPRYKIIEKRQSVAFWCNPISGHATLYWYQQILGQGPKLLIQFQNNGVVDDSQLPKDRFSAERLKGVDSTLKIQPAKLEDSAVYLCASSLEYGQPQHFGDGTRLSIL.

CDR3 DNA sequence: TGCGCCAGCAGCTTGAAGTTGCGAGAGACCCAGTACTTC. Translated: CASSLKLRETQYF. The chain couples TRBV5-1 to TRBJ2-5, with unresolved D. The CDR3 covers 13 residues. The germline V gene encodes CDR1 SGHRS and CDR2 YFSETQ. V lost 1 base and J lost 4, with 8 bases in between.

This chain connects TRBV5-4 to TRBJ1-2; a possible D gene is TRBD1 (6 bases). This CDR3 is built from 17 residues. Trimming shortened V by 4 bases and J by 4 bases, and 23 bases separated the two germline ends. The germline CDR1 and CDR2 sequences are SGHNT and YYREEE (reference sequence). In DNA, the CDR3 is TGTGCCAGCAGCCCGGACACAGGGAGCAGAATTGCCTATGGCTACACCTTC. This translates into CASSPDTGSRIAYGYTF.

This rearrangement joins TRBV19 to TRBJ2-3; D possibly corresponds to TRBD1 (6 bases). The germline V gene has CDR1 LNHDA and CDR2 SQIVND (reference sequence). The CDR3 extends over 13 amino acids. Trimming shortened V by 10 bases and J by 2 bases, and 13 bases separated the two germline ends. The CDR3 protein is CATINRATDTQYF. DNA for the CDR3: TGTGCCACAATAAACAGGGCCACAGATACGCAGTATTTT.

This chain uses TRBV3-1 (or the pseudogene TRBV3-2) with TRBJ1-1; 8 nucleotides line up with TRBD1. Germline V gene data show CDR1 as LGHDT and CDR2 as YNNKEL (reference sequence). The CDR3 is 15 amino acids. Trimming cost V 1 base and J 8 bases; bases outside gene matches: 9. CDR3 residues: CASSQVTGGIGEAFF. DNA for the CDR3: TGTGCCAGCAGCCAAGTAACAGGGGGGATTGGGGAAGCTTTCTTT.

The V call is TRBV5-5, the J call TRBJ2-1, with D tentatively TRBD1 (5 bases). CDR1 and CDR2 from the germline V gene are SGHKS and YYEKEE (reference sequence). The V end lost 0 bases, the J end lost 4 bases, and 11 bases lay between the germline ends. This CDR3 contains 15 residues. CDR3 in DNA: TGTGCCAGCAGCTTGGGCAGGGCCCAATACAATGAGCAGTTCTTC. This encodes CASSLGRAQYNEQFF.

The chain joins TRBV5-8 to TRBJ1-5; D not resolved. The germline V gene has CDR1 SGHTS and CDR2 YDEGEE. The CDR3 has 14 residues. Trimming stripped 2 bases from V and 2 bases from J, with 8 bases between. The CDR3 loop is CASSLYNGNQPQHF. The DNA of the CDR3 is TGTGCCAGCAGCTTATATAATGGCAATCAGCCCCAGCATTTT.

J is TRBJ2-3 and V is TRBV3-1 (or the pseudogene TRBV3-2), with 7 nucleotides matching TRBD2. J was trimmed by 3 bases and V by 4 bases; bases with no gene match: 1. The CDR3 totals 13 residues. CDR1 is LGHDT and CDR2 is YNNKEL in the germline V gene (reference sequence). CDR3 in DNA: TGTGCCAGCAGCCTGCGGGGGACAGATACGCAGTATTTT. Amino acid sequence: CASSLRGTDTQYF.

V gene TRBV5-1 combines with J gene TRBJ2-3; 7 positions match TRBD1. The CDR3 is 15 residues long. V dropped 2 bases and J dropped 4; count of bases not matched to a gene: 7. Germline loops: CDR1 SGHRS, CDR2 YFSETQ. CDR3 region: CASSLVTGSADTQYF. The CDR3 nucleotides are TGCGCCAGCAGCTTAGTGACAGGGAGCGCAGATACGCAGTATTTT. The full variable domain, in which reference TRBV5-1 and TRBJ2-3 provide the parts outside the CDR3, is KAGVTQTPRYLIKTRGQQVTLSCSPISGHRSVSWYQQTPGQGLQFLFEYFSETQRNKGNFPGRFSGRQFSNSRSEMNVSTLELGDSALYLCASSLVTGSADTQYFGPGTRLTVL.

This clone appeared once. Here the CDR3 DNA reads TGTGCCAGCAGCCCCGGGACAGGGTGGGCCGGGGAGCTGTTTTTT. Protein sequence: CASSPGTGWAGELFF. The chain joins TRBV11-3 to TRBJ2-2, with 9 bases that match TRBD1. J was trimmed by 6 bases and V by 5 bases; bases with no gene match: 7. The CDR3 has 15 amino acids. Germline CDR1 is SGHNT and CDR2 is YENEEA.

In its sample, this clone was seen once. The chain combines TRBV5-4 with TRBJ2-1; 11 positions agree with TRBD2. CDR3 length: 16 residues. From germline, CDR1 is SGHNT and CDR2 YYREEE (reference sequence). Trimming cost V 4 bases and J 8 bases; bases outside gene matches: 11. The CDR3 DNA follows: TGTGCCAGCAGCGCCATACTAGCGGGGGCCGGGGATGAGCAGTTCTTC. It codes for CASSAILAGAGDEQFF.

This clone was recorded only once. J is TRBJ1-1 and V is TRBV11-2, with D maybe TRBD1 (5 bases). The CDR3 totals 13 residues. Germline assignment: CDR1 SGHAT and CDR2 FQNNGV. Trimming shortened V by 5 bases and J by 5 bases, and 12 bases separated the two germline ends. Here the CDR3 reads CASSRQGWTEAFF. The CDR3, as DNA: TGTGCCAGCAGCCGTCAGGGTTGGACTGAAGCTTTCTTT. Using reference TRBV11-2 and TRBJ1-1 for the parts outside the CDR3, the full variable domain is EAGVAQSPRYKIIEKRQSVAFWCNPISGHATLYWYQQILGQGPKLLIQFQNNGVVDDSQLPKDRFSAERLKGVDSTLKIQPAKLEDSAVYLCASSRQGWTEAFFGQGTRLTVV.